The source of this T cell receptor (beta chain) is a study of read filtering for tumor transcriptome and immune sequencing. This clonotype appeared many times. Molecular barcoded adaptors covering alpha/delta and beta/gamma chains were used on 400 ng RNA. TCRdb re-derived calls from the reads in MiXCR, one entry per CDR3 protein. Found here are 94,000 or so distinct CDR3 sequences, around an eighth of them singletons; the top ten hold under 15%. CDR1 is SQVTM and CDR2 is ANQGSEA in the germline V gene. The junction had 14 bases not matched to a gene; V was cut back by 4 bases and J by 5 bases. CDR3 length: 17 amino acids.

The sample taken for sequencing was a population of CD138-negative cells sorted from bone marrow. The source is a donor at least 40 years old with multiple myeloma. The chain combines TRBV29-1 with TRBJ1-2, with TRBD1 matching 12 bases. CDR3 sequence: CSVVGTVGQGALYGYTF. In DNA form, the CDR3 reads TGCAGCGTTGTGGGGACTGTGGGACAGGGGGCTCTTTATGGCTACACCTTC.